A single sample is the source of the 14 T cell receptor beta chains below, sequenced in a study of response to subunit inactivated influenza vaccine. TCRdb re-derived calls from the RT-PCR reads in MiXCR, one entry per CDR3 protein. The profile shows more than 200,000 distinct CDR3 sequences, over 9% of them singletons. Sequencing was performed on non-naive T cells sorted from PBMCs, taken around two weeks before vaccination. These receptors came from a man aged 50 to 59 who received an inactivated influenza vaccine.

This clonotype was counted ten times or more. The CDR3 DNA sequence: TGTGCCAGCAGCGACGAGGCAGGGTTAACGAAGACCCAGTACTTC. Translated: CASSDEAGLTKTQYF. V usage is TRBV9 and J usage is TRBJ2-5; maybe TRBD1 (5 bases). Germline CDR1 reads SGDLS; CDR2 reads YYNGEE. The V gene lost 3 bases and the J gene lost 6 bases, with 18 bases spanning the gap. The CDR3 loop spans 15 amino acids. The full variable domain, completed using reference TRBV9 and TRBJ2-5, is DSGVTQTPKHLITATGQRVTLRCSPRSGDLSVYWYQQSLDQGLQFLIQYYNGEERAKGNILERFSAQQFPDLHSELNLSSLELGDSALYFCASSDEAGLTKTQYFGPGTRLLVL.

The DNA for the CDR3 is TGTGCCAGCAGCTTGGAGCAAAATCAGCCCCAGTATTTT. Protein product: CASSLEQNQPQYF. The J gene is TRBJ1-5, the V gene TRBV5-5; D remains unclear. The tail of the sequence fits TRBJ2-3 better, so the J call may be wrong. Germline CDR1 SGHKS, CDR2 YYEKEE (reference sequence). This CDR3 comprises 13 residues.

This clonotype has more than one count but fewer than ten. CDR3 region: CASYRKRGSETGELFF. CDR3 coding DNA: TGTGCCAGCTATAGAAAGCGCGGGAGCGAGACCGGGGAGCTGTTTTTT. The chain uses TRBV6-1 and TRBJ2-2; 7 nucleotides align to TRBD2. The CDR3 is made up of 16 amino acids. V lost 8 bases, J lost 5 bases, and 14 bases stayed unmatched. The germline CDR1 and CDR2 sequences are MNHNS and SASEGT.

The table lists this clonotype with a few counts. The chain combines TRBV7-3 with TRBJ2-1; 14 bases line up with TRBD2. The CDR3 runs to 17 residues. V dropped 5 bases and J dropped 8; count of bases not matched to a gene: 11. In germline, CDR1 is SGHTA, CDR2 FQGTGA. CDR3 bases: TGTGCCAGCAGCCCCGGACCGGGACTAGCGGGAGAGGATGAGCAGTTCTTC. It specifies CASSPGPGLAGEDEQFF.

There are many counts of this clonotype. This chain uses TRBV20-1 with TRBJ2-5, with D hard to call. CDR1 and CDR2 from the germline V gene are DFQATT and SNEGSKA (reference sequence). Trimming shortened V by 7 bases and J by 1 base, and 10 bases separated the two germline ends. The length of the CDR3 is 12 residues. CDR3 sequence: CSGWRTQETQYF. DNA of the CDR3: TGCAGTGGATGGCGGACCCAAGAGACCCAGTACTTC.

This chain links TRBV20-1 with TRBJ1-3; D perhaps matches TRBD1 (5 bases). V dropped 6 bases and J dropped 0 bases, with 12 bases sitting between them. The CDR3 is 14 amino acids. Per the germline V gene, CDR1 is DFQATT and CDR2 is SNEGSKA (reference sequence). The CDR3 DNA reads as TGCAGTGCCCCGACAGCACTCTCTGGAAACACCATATATTTT. Its translation: CSAPTALSGNTIYF.

This clonotype has just a few counts. The chain carries TRBV28 and TRBJ2-1, with TRBD2 as a possible D gene (6 bases). Germline CDR1 and CDR2: MDHEN and SYDVKM. Trimming shortened V by 7 bases and J by 7 bases, and 14 bases separated the two germline ends. The length of the CDR3 is 13 residues. DNA of the CDR3: TGTGCCAGCATAGAGGCGGGGAGGAATGAGCAGTTCTTC. Its translation: CASIEAGRNEQFF.

The table lists this clonotype with many counts. The chain links TRBV11-1 to TRBJ2-1, with 7 bases fitting TRBD2. The V gene end was trimmed by 0 bases and the J gene end by 0 bases; junction bases not matched to a gene: 2. The CDR3 extends over 16 amino acids. Per germline, CDR1 SGHAT and CDR2 FQDESV (reference sequence). The CDR3 sequence is CASSLAGRVSYNEQFF. CDR3 in DNA: TGTGCCAGCAGCTTAGCTGGGAGGGTCTCCTACAATGAGCAGTTCTTC.

This chain joins TRBV20-1 and TRBJ2-1; 9 bases map to TRBD2. V lost 5 bases to trimming and J lost 8 bases; unmatched junction nucleotides: 7. In germline, CDR1 is DFQATT, CDR2 SNEGSKA (reference sequence). CDR3 length: 13 residues. CDR3 sequence reads: CSAGQRLADEQFF. In nucleotides, the CDR3 is TGCAGTGCTGGACAGCGACTAGCGGATGAGCAGTTCTTC.

The sample holds a few counts of this clonotype. The V call is TRBV2, the J call TRBJ1-5, with D unresolved. CDR1 and CDR2 (germline): SNHLY, FYNNEI. The CDR3 has 15 amino acids. The germline V and J ends were trimmed by 8 bases and 4 bases, with 18 bases remaining between them. CDR3 residues: CASAGTGIVNQPQHF. The CDR3 DNA is TGTGCCAGCGCAGGAACGGGGATTGTAAATCAGCCCCAGCATTTT.

The chain joins TRBV28 to TRBJ2-6; D gene ambiguous. CDR3 length: 15 residues. The germline V gene has CDR1 MDHEN and CDR2 SYDVKM. Trimming took off 8 bases at V and 0 bases at J, with 11 bases between the two ends. The CDR3 spells CASGSPHSGANVLTF. CDR3 in DNA: TGTGCCAGCGGATCCCCCCACTCTGGGGCCAACGTCCTGACTTTC. The full variable domain, its missing parts supplied by reference TRBV28 and TRBJ2-6, is DVKVTQSSRYLVKRTGEKVFLECVQDMDHENMFWYRQDPGLGLRLIYFSYDVKMKEKGDIPEGYSVSREKKERFSLILESASTNQTSMYLCASGSPHSGANVLTFGAGSRLTVL.

For this clonotype: A much more abundant neighbour one base away suggests this may be a read error. This chain links TRBV3-1 with TRBJ2-1; 9 nucleotides align to TRBD2. The V gene's germline CDR1 is LGHDT and CDR2 YNNKEL (reference sequence). The CDR3 has 18 residues. For the CDR3, the DNA is TGTACCAGCAGTTCCCCGGGGCTAGCGGGGCACTCCTACAATGAGCAGTTCTTC. Protein: CTSSSPGLAGHSYNEQFF.

This chain joins TRBV7-9 and TRBJ2-1, with D possibly TRBD2 on 5 matching bases. V was pared by 5 bases and J by 10 bases, with 12 bases between. CDR3 length: 12 amino acids. CDR1 is SEHNR, CDR2 FQNEAQ, per germline (reference sequence). The CDR3 is CASSARWEEQFF. CDR3 nucleotide sequence: TGTGCCAGCAGCGCGAGGTGGGAGGAGCAGTTCTTC.

This clonotype was seen more than once but under ten times. The rearrangement joins TRBV20-1 to TRBJ2-1, with 8 bases identical to TRBD1. The CDR3 consists of 17 residues. V was clipped by 4 bases and J by 4 bases; unmatched bases: 15. CDR1 DFQATT and CDR2 SNEGSKA come from the germline V gene (reference sequence). CDR3 bases: TGCAGTGCTACATCACTTCGGAGGACAGGGACATACAATGAGCAGTTCTTC. It translates to CSATSLRRTGTYNEQFF.